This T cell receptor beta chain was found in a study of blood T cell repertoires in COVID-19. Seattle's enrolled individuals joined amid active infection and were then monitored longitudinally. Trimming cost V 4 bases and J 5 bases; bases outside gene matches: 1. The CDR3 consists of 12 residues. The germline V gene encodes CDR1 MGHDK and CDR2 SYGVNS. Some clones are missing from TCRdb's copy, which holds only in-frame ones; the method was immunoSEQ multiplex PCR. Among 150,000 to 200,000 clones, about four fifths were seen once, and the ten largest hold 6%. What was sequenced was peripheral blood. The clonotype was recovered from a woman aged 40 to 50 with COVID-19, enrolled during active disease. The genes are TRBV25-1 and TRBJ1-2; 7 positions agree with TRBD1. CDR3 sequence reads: CASSVTGYGYTF. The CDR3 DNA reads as TGTGCCAGCAGTGTGACAGGGTATGGCTACACCTTC.